What follows are 29 T cell receptor beta chains derived from one specimen sequenced in a study of Graves' ophthalmopathy and Graves' hyperthyroidism. RNA transcripts served as template for amplifying TCR beta CDR3 sequences. First-round RT-PCR used HTBI primers; second-round multiplex PCR followed. TCRdb processed the multiplex PCR reads anew with MiXCR; each CDR3 protein has one entry. The sample consists of about 660,000 distinct CDR3 sequences, roughly 41% of them appearing once. Sequencing was done on a sample of peripheral blood. Every receptor here comes from an adult man with Graves' ophthalmopathy.

V gene TRBV5-5 combines with J gene TRBJ1-4; TRBD1 is a possible D gene (5 bases). V lost 4 bases and J lost 0, with 16 bases in between. This CDR3 is 17 amino acids long. Germline V CDR1 and CDR2: SGHKS, YYEKEE (reference sequence). CDR3 sequence (DNA): TGTGCCAGCAGCAGCGGACTAGCGGGGGCAACTAATGAAAAACTGTTTTTT. Amino acids: CASSSGLAGATNEKLFF. The variable domain in full, completed from reference TRBV5-5 and TRBJ1-4, reads DAGVTQSPTHLIKTRGQQVTLRCSPISGHKSVSWYQQVLGQGPQFIFQYYEKEERGRGNFPDRFSARQFPNYSSELNVNALLLGDSALYLCASSSGLAGATNEKLFFGSGTQLSVL.

This clonotype was detected a few times. The chain carries TRBV7-3 and TRBJ1-4; the match to TRBD1 covers 7 bases. V trimming: 5 bases; J trimming: 0 bases; junction bases outside the gene matches: 18. Germline values: CDR1 SGHTA, CDR2 FQGTGA. The length of the CDR3 is 20 residues. The CDR3 region is CASSPRDSPSVSATNEKLFF. In nucleotides, the CDR3 is TGTGCCAGCAGCCCGAGGGACAGCCCCTCCGTCTCTGCAACTAATGAAAAACTGTTTTTT. The variable domain in full, completed from reference TRBV7-3 and TRBJ1-4, reads GAGVSQTPSNKVTEKGKYVELRCDPISGHTALYWYRQSLGQGPEFLIYFQGTGAADDSGLPNDRFFAVRPEGSVSTLKIQRTERGDSAVYLCASSPRDSPSVSATNEKLFFGSGTQLSVL.

V is TRBV7-2 and J is TRBJ1-6; no clear D. Trimming pared 5 bases from V and 7 bases from J, leaving 12 bases between. This CDR3 is 14 amino acids long. Germline V gene data show CDR1 as SGHTA and CDR2 as FQGNSA. The chain's CDR3 is CTSSPHRSNSPLHF. The CDR3 DNA reads TGTACCAGCAGCCCCCACCGATCCAATTCACCCCTCCACTTT.

This clonotype was counted ten times or more. V gene TRBV6-1 combines with J gene TRBJ2-5; D call uncertain. V lost 7 bases to trimming and J lost 9 bases, with 18 bases between them. The CDR3 has 13 amino acids. CDR1 MNHNS and CDR2 SASEGT come from the germline V gene. The CDR3 sequence is CASIPPALRAQYF. CDR3 sequence (DNA): TGTGCCAGCATCCCTCCGGCCCTAAGGGCCCAGTACTTC.

The chain joins TRBV6-1 to TRBJ2-7; D remains ambiguous. Trimming shortened V by 7 bases and J by 0 bases, and 16 bases separated the two germline ends. Germline assignment: CDR1 MNHNS and CDR2 SASEGT. This CDR3 is built from 15 residues. This chain's CDR3 is CASTFGFPPSYEQYF. CDR3 nucleotides: TGTGCCAGCACCTTCGGATTTCCCCCCTCCTACGAGCAGTACTTC.

About this clonotype itself: A read error may account for a junction end that differs from germline. This chain uses TRBV7-9 with TRBJ1-3; D remains ambiguous. Germline CDR1 and CDR2: SEHNR and FQNEAQ (reference sequence). CDR3 size: 11 residues. CDR3 in DNA: TGTACCAGCAGCTCTGGAAACCCCATATATTTT. Amino acid sequence: CTSSSGNPIYF.

Ten or more counts support this clonotype. V gene TRBV9 combines with J gene TRBJ2-7; 7 bases are shared with TRBD2. The germline V gene has CDR1 SGDLS and CDR2 YYNGEE. There are 18 residues in the CDR3. Losses at the gene ends were 0 bases for V and 7 bases for J; bases not matched to a gene: 19. CDR3 loop: CASSVEPVGFRGVEEQYF. DNA of the CDR3: TGTGCCAGCAGCGTAGAGCCCGTTGGTTTTCGGGGGGTGGAGGAGCAGTACTTC.

This clonotype was recorded a few times. CDR3 nucleotides: TGTGCCAGCAGTTACCGAGGCAGTGAAGCTTTCTTT. Protein product: CASSYRGSEAFF. The J gene is TRBJ1-1, the V gene TRBV6-5; unclear D gene. Per germline, CDR1 MNHEY and CDR2 SVGAGI. The CDR3 consists of 12 residues. Between the trimmed V and J ends, which lost 2 bases and 7 bases, there was a span of 8 bases.

The genes are TRBV7-3 and TRBJ1-5, with unresolved D. This CDR3 is 12 amino acids long. Trimming took 11 bases from V and 0 from J, leaving 8 bases between them. The V gene's germline CDR1 is SGHTA and CDR2 FQGTGA. CDR3: CASDYSNQPQHF. CDR3 in DNA: TGTGCCTCCGACTATAGCAATCAGCCCCAGCATTTT.

The chain uses TRBV27 and TRBJ1-5; 7 bases fit TRBD1. V was clipped by 4 bases and J by 7 bases; unmatched bases: 7. The CDR3 sequence is 14 residues long. Germline V gene lookup returns CDR1 MNHEY and CDR2 SMNVEV (reference sequence). The CDR3 reads CASSYAGGRQPQHF. For the CDR3, the DNA is TGTGCCAGCAGTTACGCAGGGGGGAGGCAGCCCCAGCATTTT.

At least ten counts were recorded for this clonotype. The chain combines TRBV7-6 with TRBJ1-1; 7 bases are shared with TRBD1. Germline CDR1 reads SGHVS; CDR2 reads FNYEAQ. This CDR3 has 12 residues. Trimming removed 4 bases from V and 10 bases from J; junction bases left unmatched: 6. CDR3 residues: CASSSAGQRAFF. The CDR3 bases are TGTGCCAGCAGCTCTGCGGGACAGCGAGCTTTCTTT.

The rearrangement links TRBV6-2 or TRBV6-3 to TRBJ1-5; tentatively, D is TRBD1 (6 bases). V lost 8 bases to trimming and J lost 5 bases, with 16 bases between them. The CDR3 consists of 14 residues. Germline CDR1 and CDR2: MNHEY and SVGEGT. CDR3 DNA: TGTGCCAGCGGTTGGGGGCTAGTGGATCAGCCCCAGCATTTT. Its translation: CASGWGLVDQPQHF.

At least ten counts were recorded for this clonotype. The chain uses TRBV29-1 and TRBJ2-5, with unresolved D. The V gene's germline CDR1 is SQVTM and CDR2 ANQGSEA. The V end lost 4 bases, the J end lost 4 bases, and 1 base lay between the germline ends. The CDR3 consists of 9 residues. CDR3 nucleotide sequence: TGCAGCGTTGGAGAGACCCAGTACTTC. Translation: CSVGETQYF.

The rearrangement joins TRBV12-3 or TRBV12-4 to TRBJ2-7; a weak D match, TRBD2 (5 bases). The CDR3 sequence is 17 residues long. V lost 3 bases and J lost 2, with 20 bases in between. The CDR3 protein is CASSLSLGDFFTYEQYF. The CDR3 DNA follows: TGTGCCAGCAGTTTGAGTCTCGGGGATTTTTTCACCTACGAGCAGTACTTC.

This clonotype was recorded many times. The chain joins TRBV29-1 to TRBJ1-2; D gene unclear. The germline CDR1 and CDR2 sequences are SQVTM and ANQGSEA. The CDR3 extends over 11 amino acids. V lost 1 base to trimming and J lost 9 bases, with 9 bases between them. This chain's CDR3 is CSVEGQDRYTF. CDR3 DNA: TGCAGCGTTGAAGGGCAGGACCGCTACACCTTC.

The chain links TRBV11-3 to TRBJ1-1; D gene ambiguous. V was cut by 5 bases and J by 1 base, with 23 bases left in between. In germline, CDR1 is SGHNT, CDR2 YENEEA. The CDR3 extends over 18 amino acids. In DNA form, the CDR3 reads TGTGCCAGCAGCCAAGGACGTCTAACTCCGGGGTGGAACACTGAAGCTTTCTTT. It is translated as CASSQGRLTPGWNTEAFF.

The J gene is TRBJ1-5, the V gene TRBV10-3, with D possibly TRBD1 on 5 matching bases. CDR1 and CDR2 (germline): ENHRY, SYGVKD. The length of the CDR3 is 11 residues. Trimming took 2 bases from V and 14 from J, leaving 10 bases between them. The CDR3 region has the DNA TGTGCCATCAGTGAGGCAGGGCTCGAGCATTTT. Its protein product is CAISEAGLEHF.

Notes on this clonotype: Because it lacks the conserved phenylalanine or tryptophan at the end, this CDR3 is likely a read error. The chain is built from TRBV25-1 and TRBJ2-5, with 9 bases fitting TRBD1. There are 14 residues in the CDR3. Per the germline V gene, CDR1 is MGHDK and CDR2 is SYGVNS. The ends lost 6 bases at V and 5 bases at J; junction bases unmatched: 7. The CDR3 DNA sequence: TGTGCCAGCAGCCCACAGGGGGCTCAGGAGACCCAGTACCTC. Translation gives CASSPQGAQETQYL.

Concerning this clonotype itself: A much larger clone differs from this one at a single base, so this may be a read error. The chain uses TRBV12-3 or TRBV12-4 and TRBJ1-1; 9 nucleotides line up with TRBD1. V was pared by 8 bases and J by 11 bases, with 12 bases of the junction left unmatched. This CDR3 comprises 13 residues. For the CDR3, the DNA is TGTGCCAGCGGGGGTCCCGGGACAGGGCTCGCTTTCTTT. This encodes CASGGPGTGLAFF.

The chain recombines TRBV7-8 with TRBJ1-1; the match to TRBD1 covers 7 bases. The germline V gene has CDR1 SGHVS and CDR2 FQNEAQ. Trimming removed 5 bases from V and 1 base from J; junction bases left unmatched: 7. CDR3 length: 15 amino acids. The DNA for the CDR3 is TGTGCCAGCAGCCTAACCCCAGGGGGGAACACTGAAGCTTTCTTT. It yields the protein CASSLTPGGNTEAFF.

The chain uses TRBV29-1 and TRBJ2-7; 9 bases line up with TRBD2. The V segment lost 4 bases and the J segment 3 bases; nucleotides outside the gene matches: 7. The germline CDR1 and CDR2 sequences are SQVTM and ANQGSEA. The CDR3 loop spans 14 amino acids. CDR3 nucleotide sequence: TGCAGCGTTGGGGTTAGCGGGAGTAACTACGAGCAGTACTTC. Protein: CSVGVSGSNYEQYF.

This chain links TRBV29-1 with TRBJ1-5; D is unresolved. Trimming left V 3 bases short and J 2 bases short, with 14 bases between. The CDR3 extends over 15 amino acids. Looked up from germline, CDR1 is SQVTM and CDR2 is ANQGSEA. CDR3 bases: TGCAGCGTTGAGGAAAACGGGGATGGCAATCAGCCCCAGCATTTT. This sequence encodes CSVEENGDGNQPQHF.

This clonotype was counted only a few times. V and J are TRBV27 and TRBJ2-7; D gene ambiguous. The V gene's germline CDR1 is MNHEY and CDR2 SMNVEV (reference sequence). This CDR3 is 13 amino acids long. V lost 0 bases to trimming and J lost 3 bases, with 6 bases between them. CDR3 region: CASSLSVGYEQYF. CDR3 nucleotide sequence: TGTGCCAGCAGTTTATCGGTGGGCTACGAGCAGTACTTC.

The gene calls are TRBV25-1 and TRBJ1-5, with 9 nucleotides matching TRBD1. The germline V gene has CDR1 MGHDK and CDR2 SYGVNS. The CDR3 runs 14 residues. Unmatched junction bases numbered 7, after V lost 6 bases and J lost 7 bases. CDR3 bases: TGTGCCAGCAGCGCCGGACAGGGGAGCCAGCCCCAGCATTTT. Its protein is CASSAGQGSQPQHF.

This clonotype was counted a few times. The chain combines TRBV2 with TRBJ2-5; 8 nucleotides match TRBD1. CDR3 length equals 16 residues. CDR1 SNHLY and CDR2 FYNNEI come from the germline V gene. With 5 bases clipped from V and 2 bases from J, the junction kept 10 bases outside the gene matches. The CDR3 DNA sequence: TGTGCCAGCAGTCACTCCTGGGACAGGAATCAAGAGACCCAGTACTTC. This gives the protein CASSHSWDRNQETQYF.

The V gene is TRBV5-1, the J gene TRBJ1-6; D unresolved. Germline values: CDR1 SGHRS, CDR2 YFSETQ. The CDR3 spans 15 residues. V was cut by 3 bases and J by 0 bases, with 7 bases left in between. The CDR3 DNA reads as TGCGCCAGCAGCTCAAAGAGCTCCTATAATTCACCCCTCCACTTT. Protein sequence: CASSSKSSYNSPLHF.

This clonotype was found many times. The CDR3: CSVRGGRNTIYF. The CDR3 bases are TGCAGCGTTCGAGGGGGCAGAAACACCATATATTTT. J is TRBJ1-3 and V is TRBV29-1; 7 positions agree with TRBD1. After removal of 5 bases from V and 5 bases from J, the junction contained 3 bases not matched to a gene. Germline V gene lookup returns CDR1 SQVTM and CDR2 ANQGSEA. The CDR3 sequence is 12 residues long.

This chain links TRBV27 with TRBJ1-6; D is uncertain. The germline V gene encodes CDR1 MNHEY and CDR2 SMNVEV (reference sequence). V gave up 6 bases and J gave up 7 bases, with 13 bases separating them. The CDR3 extends over 14 amino acids. The chain's CDR3 is CASRAGMGNSPLHF. CDR3 in DNA: TGTGCCAGCAGGGCCGGGATGGGGAATTCACCCCTCCACTTT.

A note on this clonotype: This may arise from a read error, as a much more abundant clone is one base away. The chain combines TRBV10-3 with TRBJ1-4, with TRBD1 matching 7 bases. CDR3 length equals 14 residues. Looked up from germline, CDR1 is ENHRY and CDR2 is SYGVKD. J was trimmed by 3 bases and V by 10 bases; bases with no gene match: 8. CDR3 in DNA: TGTGCCAGCAGCCAACAGGGGTCTAATGAAAAACTGTTTTTT. Protein sequence: CASSQQGSNEKLFF.